This TCR beta chain was observed in a study of early T cells in non-severe SARS-CoV-2 infection. TCRdb re-derived calls from the 5' RACE reads in MiXCR, one entry per CDR3 protein. Found here are about 60,000 distinct CDR3 sequences, about 12% of them singletons; the top ten hold approximately 4.8%. Looked up from germline, CDR1 is SGHTA and CDR2 is FQGNSA. The CDR3 totals 14 residues. With 4 bases removed from V and 2 bases from J, the gap between germline ends came to 12 bases. Sequenced sample: whole blood. The genes are TRBV7-2 and TRBJ2-7, with D maybe TRBD1 (6 bases). This receptor was obtained from an adult who was a healthcare worker with PCR-confirmed SARS-CoV-2 infection or an uninfected control (not recorded which). The DNA for the CDR3 is TGTGCCAGCAGCTCCGTCGGGACAACCTACGAGCAGTACTTC. Protein: CASSSVGTTYEQYF.